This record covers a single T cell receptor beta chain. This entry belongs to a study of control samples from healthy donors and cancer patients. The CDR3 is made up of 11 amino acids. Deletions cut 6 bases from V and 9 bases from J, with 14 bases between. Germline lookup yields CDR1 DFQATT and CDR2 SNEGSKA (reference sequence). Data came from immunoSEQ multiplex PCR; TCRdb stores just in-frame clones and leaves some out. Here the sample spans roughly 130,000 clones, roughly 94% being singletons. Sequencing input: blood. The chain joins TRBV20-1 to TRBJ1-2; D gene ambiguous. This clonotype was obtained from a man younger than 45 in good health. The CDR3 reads CSAPGAWSYTF. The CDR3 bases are TGCAGTGCCCCCGGTGCCTGGAGCTACACCTTC.